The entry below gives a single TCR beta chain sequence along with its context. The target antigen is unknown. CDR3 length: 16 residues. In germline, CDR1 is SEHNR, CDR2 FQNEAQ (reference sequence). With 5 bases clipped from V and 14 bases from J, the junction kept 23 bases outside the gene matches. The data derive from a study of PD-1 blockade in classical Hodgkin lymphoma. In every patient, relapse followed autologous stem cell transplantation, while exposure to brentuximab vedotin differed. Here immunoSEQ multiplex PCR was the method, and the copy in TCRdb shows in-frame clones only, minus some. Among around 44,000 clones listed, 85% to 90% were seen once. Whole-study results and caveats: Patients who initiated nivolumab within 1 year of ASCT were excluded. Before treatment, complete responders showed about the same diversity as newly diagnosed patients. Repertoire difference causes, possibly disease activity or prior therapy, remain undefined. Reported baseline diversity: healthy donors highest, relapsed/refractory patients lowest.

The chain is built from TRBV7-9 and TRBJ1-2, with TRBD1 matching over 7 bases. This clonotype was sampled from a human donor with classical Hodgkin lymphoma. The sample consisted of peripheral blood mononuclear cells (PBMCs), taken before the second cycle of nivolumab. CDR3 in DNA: TGTGCCAGCAGCCCCGGATTTGGGACAGTAAACATCGATATTACCTTC. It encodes CASSPGFGTVNIDITF. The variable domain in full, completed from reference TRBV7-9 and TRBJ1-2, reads DTGVSQNPRHKITKRGQNVTFRCDPISEHNRLYWYRQTLGQGPEFLTYFQNEAQLEKSRLLSDRFSAERPKGSFSTLEIQRTEQGDSAMYLCASSPGFGTVNIDITFGSGTRLTVV.